The clone carrying this T cell receptor (beta chain) has a count of ten or more. The antigen remains undetermined. Germline V CDR1 and CDR2: DFQATT, SNEGSKA (reference sequence). The CDR3 runs 13 residues. V dropped 3 bases and J dropped 3; count of bases not matched to a gene: 2. The TCRbeta library was prepared with unique molecular identifiers. TCRdb recomputed calls from the PCR reads with MiXCR, one row per CDR3 protein. The repertoire consists of around 670,000 distinct CDR3 sequences, with around 14% occurring once and the leading ten covering 0.79%. The sample originates from a study of T-cell reconstitution after alpha-beta-depleted transplantation in children. Study results and caveats: Diversity of TCRbeta at day 60 was high in some patients, arising from surviving recipient T cells and thymic progenitors. Reportedly, only several hundred clones from non-depleted graft cells drove alpha-beta T-cell counts at about two months. The main origin of T-cell counts and diversity one year after transplant was newly produced T cells.

Sequences were derived from PBMCs, sampled before TCRalphabeta/CD19-depleted stem cell transplant. The sequence came from a girl aged 2 to 9 with congenital amegakaryocytic thrombocytopenia, due to receive a stem cell transplant. The rearrangement joins TRBV20-1 to TRBJ2-7, with 10 bases aligning to TRBD1. The CDR3 is CSASGQGVYEQYF. The DNA of the CDR3 is TGCAGTGCTAGCGGACAGGGGGTCTACGAGCAGTACTTC.